Listed below are T cell receptor beta chains from one sample, sequenced in a study of CD8+ T cells in alopecia areata. Repertoires were generated with immunoSEQ multiplex PCR, while TCRdb's copy carries only in-frame clones and drops some. The sample includes 90,000 to 130,000 clones, 50% to 70% seen only once; the top ten take 20% to 30%. Sequencing used NKG2D-low CD8+ T cells sorted from blood. The receptors were sampled from a human donor with alopecia areata. The CDR3 runs from the conserved cysteine through the conserved F or W. The D gene is left open where the match is weak. Only part of the rows carry a size: once, few, many, or a class if the clone is expanded.

clone_size j_call v_call d_call cdr3_aa cdr3_nt
. TRBJ2-2 TRBV5-1 . CASSCGVCAGELFF TGCGCCAGCAGCTGCGGGGTGTGTGCCGGGGAGCTGTTTTTT
. TRBJ1-2 TRBV27 . CASSPGPNYGYTF TGTGCCAGCAGTCCCGGCCCCAACTATGGCTACACCTTC
. TRBJ2-4 TRBV9 . CASSVAGNKNIQYF TGTGCCAGCAGCGTAGCTGGGAACAAAAACATTCAGTACTTC
. TRBJ2-1 TRBV28 . CASSLSVRGYYNEQFF TGTGCCAGCAGTTTATCGGTCAGGGGATATTACAATGAGCAGTTCTTC
few TRBJ2-2 TRBV23-1 TRBD1 CASTRDRAYTGELFF TGCGCCAGCACCCGGGACAGGGCCTACACCGGGGAGCTGTTTTTT
. TRBJ2-1 TRBV7-9 TRBD2 CASSSSGGRYNEQFF TGTGCCAGCAGCTCCTCGGGAGGGCGTTACAATGAGCAGTTCTTC
. TRBJ1-1 TRBV4-1 . CASSHLREGRTEAFF TGCGCCAGCAGCCATCTTAGGGAGGGTCGCACTGAAGCTTTCTTT
. TRBJ2-3 TRBV28 TRBD1 CASSPEGTGDTQYF TGTGCCAGCAGTCCCGAGGGGACAGGAGATACGCAGTATTTT
. TRBJ1-2 TRBV7-2 . CASWGRTVYGYTF TGTGCCAGCTGGGGGAGGACAGTCTATGGCTACACCTTC
. TRBJ2-1 TRBV27 . CASTTTSYNEQFF TGTGCCAGCACCACGACTAGTTACAATGAGCAGTTCTTC
. TRBJ2-7 TRBV27 . CASSSGGYEQYF TGTGCCAGCAGTTCGGGCGGTTACGAGCAGTACTTC
few TRBJ2-7 TRBV5-1 . CASSLTGEFYEQYF TGCGCCAGCAGCTTGACAGGCGAATTCTACGAGCAGTACTTC
. TRBJ1-5 TRBV7-2 . CASSSNRNQPQHF TGTGCCAGCAGCTCGAATAGGAATCAGCCCCAGCATTTT
. TRBJ2-1 TRBV5-1 . CASSPRALAAEQFF TGCGCCAGCAGCCCGAGAGCCCTAGCCGCTGAGCAGTTCTTC
few TRBJ2-7 TRBV27 . CASSSRDGVSYEQYF TGTGCCAGCAGTTCAAGGGACGGTGTCTCCTACGAGCAGTACTTC
few TRBJ2-5 TRBV6-6 TRBD1 CASSYDRVGETQYF TGTGCCAGCAGTTACGACAGGGTAGGAGAGACCCAGTACTTC
. TRBJ2-7 TRBV9 TRBD2 CASSGTSGNEQYF TGTGCCAGCAGCGGGACTAGCGGGAACGAGCAGTACTTC
. TRBJ1-1 TRBV6-5 TRBD1 CASTYRGGNTEAFF TGTGCCAGCACCTACAGGGGAGGGAACACTGAAGCTTTCTTT
. TRBJ2-1 TRBV2 TRBD2 CASKPRRGLAGHNEQFF TGTGCCAGCAAGCCACGCCGCGGACTAGCGGGGCACAATGAGCAGTTCTTC
few TRBJ2-3 TRBV9 . CASSVNPGADTQYF TGTGCCAGCAGCGTCAATCCAGGGGCAGATACGCAGTATTTT
. TRBJ2-5 TRBV9 . CASSVVDGQETQYF TGTGCCAGCAGCGTAGTGGACGGGCAAGAGACCCAGTACTTC
. TRBJ2-7 TRBV29-1 TRBD2 CSVEGEDLAGGHTYEQYF TGCAGCGTTGAAGGGGAGGACTTAGCGGGAGGACACACCTACGAGCAGTACTTC
few TRBJ1-2 TRBV10-3 TRBD1 CASRQGSYGYTF TGTGCCTCTCGACAGGGATCCTATGGCTACACCTTC
. TRBJ2-3 TRBV2 . CASSLGTDTQYF TGTGCCAGCAGTTTAGGGACAGATACGCAGTATTTT
. TRBJ2-3 TRBV20-1 TRBD2 CSAPTSGIQYF TGCAGTGCCCCAACTAGCGGGATTCAGTATTTT
. TRBJ1-1 TRBV29-1 . CSVEEGEAFF TGCAGCGTTGAAGAGGGCGAAGCTTTCTTT
. TRBJ1-2 TRBV4-3 . CASSQEADVNYGYTF TGCGCCAGCAGCCAAGAGGCAGACGTTAACTATGGCTACACCTTC
. TRBJ2-7 TRBV4-1 . CASSQELVVYEQYF TGCGCCAGCAGCCAAGAGTTAGTGGTCTACGAGCAGTACTTC
. TRBJ2-1 TRBV11-2 TRBD2 CASSSPGLADNEQFF TGTGCCAGCAGCTCCCCGGGACTAGCGGATAATGAGCAGTTCTTC
. TRBJ1-3 TRBV28 TRBD1 CASKTGEFSGNTIYF TGTGCCAGCAAAACAGGGGAGTTCTCTGGAAACACCATATATTTT
. TRBJ2-1 TRBV28 . CASARGYNEQFF TGTGCCAGCGCACGGGGTTACAATGAGCAGTTCTTC
. TRBJ2-7 TRBV19 . CASSYDLTGSYEQYF TGTGCCAGTAGCTACGACCTGACGGGGTCCTACGAGCAGTACTTC
. TRBJ2-1 TRBV14 . CASSTTGLNEQFF TGTGCCAGCAGCACCACCGGGCTCAATGAGCAGTTCTTC
. TRBJ2-1 TRBV9 TRBD2 CASSAGTSGSNEQFF TGTGCCAGCAGCGCCGGGACTAGCGGTTCCAATGAGCAGTTCTTC